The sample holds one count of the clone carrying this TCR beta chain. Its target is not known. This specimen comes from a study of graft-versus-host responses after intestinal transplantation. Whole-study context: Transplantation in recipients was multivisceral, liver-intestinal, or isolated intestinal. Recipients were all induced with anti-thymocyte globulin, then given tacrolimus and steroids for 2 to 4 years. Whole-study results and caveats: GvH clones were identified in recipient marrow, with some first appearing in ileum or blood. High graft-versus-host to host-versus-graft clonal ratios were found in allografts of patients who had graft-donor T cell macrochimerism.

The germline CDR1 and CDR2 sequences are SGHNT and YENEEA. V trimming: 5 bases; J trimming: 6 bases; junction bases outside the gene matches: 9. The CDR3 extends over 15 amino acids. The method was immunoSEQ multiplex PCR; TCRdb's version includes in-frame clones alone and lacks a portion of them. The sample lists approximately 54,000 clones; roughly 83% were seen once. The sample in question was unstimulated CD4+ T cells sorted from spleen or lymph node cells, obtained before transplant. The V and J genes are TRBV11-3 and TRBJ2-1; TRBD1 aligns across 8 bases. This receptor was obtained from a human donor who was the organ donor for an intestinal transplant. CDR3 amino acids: CASSTRQGSSNEQFF. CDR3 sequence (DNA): TGTGCCAGCAGCACCCGACAGGGGTCAAGCAATGAGCAGTTCTTC.